The text below deals with one T cell receptor beta chain. Its antigen is as yet unknown. The data belong to a study of response to subunit inactivated influenza vaccine. Notes on the study in general: Few new T cells, the authors suggested, are recruited by each seasonal influenza vaccination.

TCRdb reprocessed the RT-PCR reads via MiXCR and lists one record per CDR3 protein. The table records around 200,000 distinct CDR3 sequences, 7.5% to 10% of them present only once. The germline V and J ends were trimmed by 4 bases and 3 bases, with 5 bases remaining between them. CDR3 length equals 11 residues. CDR1 and CDR2 (germline): SQVTM, ANQGSEA. Sequencing used non-naive T cells sorted from PBMCs, obtained on the day of vaccination. The receptor comes from a man aged 45-60 years who received an inactivated influenza vaccine. The genes are TRBV29-1 and TRBJ2-3; TRBD2 is a possible D gene (5 bases). CDR3 DNA sequence: TGCAGCGTTGGGGAGACAGATACGCAGTATTTT. Its protein product is CSVGETDTQYF.